The sequence of this TCR beta chain was determined in a study of blood T cell repertoires in COVID-19. Overall study context: Whether acute or convalescent, the COVID-19 samples came from the United States, Italy and Spain.

Here immunoSEQ multiplex PCR was the method, and the copy in TCRdb shows in-frame clones only, minus some. The profile shows 200,000 to 250,000 clones, about four fifths of them singletons. V was shortened by 1 base and J by 13 bases, with 13 bases between the two germline ends. Germline V gives CDR1 KGHSY, CDR2 FQNENV. This CDR3 spans 12 amino acids. The source material was PBMCs or T cells enriched from blood (not recorded which). This rearrangement joins TRBV16 to TRBJ2-5, with D maybe TRBD1 (6 bases). The origin of this receptor is a woman aged 50 to 60 with acute COVID-19. This CDR3 reads CASSQFQTDRYF. CDR3 sequence (DNA): TGTGCCAGCAGCCAATTTCAGACGGACAGGTACTTC.